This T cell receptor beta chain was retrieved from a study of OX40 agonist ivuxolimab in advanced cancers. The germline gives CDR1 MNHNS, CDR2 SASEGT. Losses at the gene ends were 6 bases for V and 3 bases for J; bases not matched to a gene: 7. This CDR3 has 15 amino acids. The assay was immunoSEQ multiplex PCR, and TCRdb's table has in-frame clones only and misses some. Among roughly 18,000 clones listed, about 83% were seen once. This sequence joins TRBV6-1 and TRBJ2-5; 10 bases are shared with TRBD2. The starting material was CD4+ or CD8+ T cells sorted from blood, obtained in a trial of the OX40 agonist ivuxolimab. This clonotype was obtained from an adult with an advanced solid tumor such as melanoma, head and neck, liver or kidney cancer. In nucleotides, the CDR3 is TGTGCCAGCAGACTAGCGGGAATTAGGGAAGAGACCCAGTACTTC. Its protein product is CASRLAGIREETQYF.